These 27 T cell receptor beta chains originate from one sample sequenced in a study of blood T cell repertoires in COVID-19. Generated by immunoSEQ multiplex PCR, the TCRdb table keeps only in-frame clones and is missing some. The data show some 20,000 clones, 87% seen once. What was sequenced was peripheral blood. These receptor sequences come from a human donor in a cohort sampled during active COVID-19. The donor label of this sample is uncertain.

The chain has TRBV11-3 and TRBJ2-7; possibly TRBD2 for D (6 bases). Per germline, CDR1 SGHNT and CDR2 YENEEA. CDR3 length equals 14 residues. V was pared by 5 bases and J by 3 bases, with 14 bases between. The DNA of the CDR3 is TGTGCCAGCAGCCCCGGGGCGGGGTACTACGAGCAGTACTTC. Its translation is CASSPGAGYYEQYF.

The genes are TRBV11-2 and TRBJ2-3; 7 bases map to TRBD1. CDR3 length: 16 amino acids. The V gene end was trimmed by 3 bases and the J gene end by 2 bases; junction bases not matched to a gene: 8. CDR1 and CDR2 (germline): SGHAT, FQNNGV. CDR3 region: CASSFPTGRFTDTQYF. As DNA, the CDR3 is TGTGCCAGCAGCTTCCCGACAGGGAGATTCACAGATACGCAGTATTTT.

The chain employs TRBV27 and TRBJ1-4; 7 bases map to TRBD1. The CDR3 covers 16 residues. The germline V gene encodes CDR1 MNHEY and CDR2 SMNVEV (reference sequence). Germline trimming cut 3 bases from V and 15 bases from J; bases unmatched to any gene: 19. This CDR3 is CASSLRRDSFSVRLFF. The CDR3 DNA sequence: TGTGCCAGCAGTTTGCGCCGGGACAGCTTTTCTGTTAGGTTGTTTTTT.

The count of this clone is one. The chain is built from TRBV30 and TRBJ1-6; no clear D. The ends were cut back, 1 base at V and 5 bases at J, with 6 bases in the middle. This CDR3 spans 13 amino acids. The germline V gene encodes CDR1 GTSNPN and CDR2 SVGIG (reference sequence). The chain's CDR3 is CAWSGRNNSPLHF. CDR3 coding DNA: TGTGCCTGGAGTGGCAGGAATAATTCACCCCTCCACTTT.

The chain couples TRBV6-5 to TRBJ2-7; D call uncertain. The V end was cut by 5 bases, the J end by 6 bases, with 14 bases between. Germline V gives CDR1 MNHEY, CDR2 SVGAGI. The CDR3 runs 13 residues. The CDR3 loop is CASSTQLVSEQYF. CDR3 DNA sequence: TGTGCCAGCAGTACTCAGCTAGTCAGCGAGCAGTACTTC.

The V and J genes are TRBV3-1 (or the pseudogene TRBV3-2) and TRBJ2-2, with D uncertain. Per germline, CDR1 LGHDT and CDR2 YNNKEL (reference sequence). This CDR3 is built from 14 residues. V was pared by 6 bases and J by 1 base, with 9 bases between. This CDR3 reads CASRSRLNTGELFF. The CDR3 DNA is TGTGCCAGCAGGTCGCGCTTGAACACCGGGGAGCTGTTTTTT.

This clone was detected only a few times. V usage is TRBV30 and J usage is TRBJ2-7; D not resolved. CDR1 and CDR2 from the germline V gene are GTSNPN and SVGIG (reference sequence). The CDR3 sequence is 12 residues long. Deletions cut 7 bases from V and 0 bases from J, with 10 bases between. The CDR3 sequence: CAYILHSYEQYF. In DNA, the CDR3 is TGTGCCTACATTTTACACTCCTACGAGCAGTACTTC.

The genes are TRBV5-1 and TRBJ2-1; TRBD2 agrees at 7 bases. The germline gives CDR1 SGHRS, CDR2 YFSETQ. V lost 4 bases, J lost 1 base, and 8 bases stayed unmatched. This CDR3 has 16 residues. The CDR3 nucleotides are TGCGCCAGCAGCCCCCTACCCGGGGGGTCCTACAATGAGCAGTTCTTC. Its translation: CASSPLPGGSYNEQFF.

V is TRBV5-4 and J is TRBJ2-7, with TRBD1 matching 9 bases. CDR1 is SGHNT, CDR2 YYREEE, per germline (reference sequence). This CDR3 has 15 residues. Trimming removed 4 bases from V and 0 bases from J; junction bases left unmatched: 5. CDR3 loop: CASSTGTGSSYEQYF. The DNA of the CDR3 is TGTGCCAGCAGCACCGGGACAGGGAGCTCCTACGAGCAGTACTTC.

This clone was observed once. V is TRBV7-2 and J is TRBJ1-2, with 7 bases that match TRBD1. The CDR3 sequence is 13 residues long. Trimming took 1 base from V and 5 from J; bases not matched to a gene: 1. CDR1 SGHTA and CDR2 FQGNSA come from the germline V gene. CDR3 in amino acids: CASSLGDRYGYTF. For the CDR3, the DNA is TGTGCCAGCAGCTTAGGGGACAGATATGGCTACACCTTC.

For the CDR3, the DNA is TGTGCCAGCAGTCCCCTCGGGGGGGACAATCAGCCCCAGCATTTT. This encodes CASSPLGGDNQPQHF. J is TRBJ1-5 and V is TRBV2, with a tentative D call TRBD1 (5 bases). V lost 5 bases and J lost 3, with 14 bases in between. Germline loops: CDR1 SNHLY, CDR2 FYNNEI. This CDR3 comprises 15 residues.

This clone occurred once. The chain is built from TRBV4-1 and TRBJ2-3, with 9 bases matching TRBD1. This CDR3 is 16 amino acids long. The trim removed 4 bases at V and 4 bases at J, leaving 9 bases unmatched. Looked up from germline, CDR1 is MGHRA and CDR2 is YSYEKL. The CDR3 region is CASSPGQGRLPDTQYF. The CDR3 coding sequence is TGCGCCAGCAGCCCTGGACAGGGGAGGCTTCCAGATACGCAGTATTTT.

The genes are TRBV5-4 and TRBJ2-5; D might be TRBD1 (6 bases). From germline, CDR1 is SGHNT and CDR2 YYREEE (reference sequence). V was shortened by 1 base and J by 5 bases, with 12 bases between the two germline ends. This CDR3 has 14 amino acids. The CDR3 reads CASSLKKGVETQYF. In nucleotides, the CDR3 is TGTGCCAGCAGCTTGAAAAAGGGGGTGGAGACCCAGTACTTC.

The genes are TRBV19 and TRBJ1-3; D gene ambiguous. Germline V lookup: CDR1 LNHDA, CDR2 SQIVND (reference sequence). V was shortened by 3 bases and J by 0 bases, with 9 bases between the two germline ends. CDR3 length: 15 residues. This chain's CDR3 is CASSIIEASGNTIYF. CDR3 bases: TGTGCCAGTAGTATTATAGAGGCCTCTGGAAACACCATATATTTT. Variable domain in full (rest from reference TRBV19 and TRBJ1-3): DGGITQSPKYLFRKEGQNVTLSCEQNLNHDAMYWYRQDPGQGLRLIYYSQIVNDFQKGDIAEGYSVSREKKESFPLTVTSAQKNPTAFYLCASSIIEASGNTIYFGEGSWLTVV.

The chain recombines TRBV5-1 with TRBJ2-1, with a possible D match to TRBD2 (6 bases). The CDR3 runs to 14 residues. Per germline, CDR1 SGHRS and CDR2 YFSETQ. The V and J ends lost 5 bases and 6 bases respectively, with 15 bases between them. DNA of the CDR3: TGCGCCAGCAGGGACTACCGACACCCCAATGAGCAGTTCTTC. Protein: CASRDYRHPNEQFF.

The chain recombines TRBV19 with TRBJ2-1, with D tentatively TRBD1 (5 bases). Trimming stripped 1 base from V and 4 bases from J, with 8 bases between. The CDR3 sequence is 14 residues long. Germline CDR1 LNHDA, CDR2 SQIVND (reference sequence). CDR3 protein: CASSIGGAYNEQFF. CDR3 nucleotide sequence: TGTGCCAGTAGTATAGGGGGCGCATACAATGAGCAGTTCTTC.

The J gene is TRBJ2-7, the V gene TRBV20-1; 10 bases fit TRBD2. The CDR3 has 13 residues. Germline CDR1 and CDR2: DFQATT and SNEGSKA (reference sequence). V lost 3 bases and J lost 6; bases outside the gene matches: 5. The CDR3 region is CSASRTSGVEQYF. The CDR3 nucleotides are TGCAGTGCTAGTAGAACTAGCGGGGTCGAGCAGTACTTC.

This chain connects TRBV10-2 to TRBJ2-5; 8 bases line up with TRBD2. Germline CDR1 is WSHSY and CDR2 is SAAADI. Losses at the gene ends were 2 bases for V and 7 bases for J; bases not matched to a gene: 12. This CDR3 region has 16 residues. CDR3 sequence reads: CASSERLAGTGGTQYF. CDR3 in DNA: TGCGCCAGCAGTGAGAGGCTAGCGGGCACTGGTGGGACCCAGTACTTC.

The J gene is TRBJ1-1, the V gene TRBV19, with D possibly being TRBD1 (5 bases). V gave up 5 bases and J gave up 3 bases, with 19 bases separating them. The CDR3 extends over 16 amino acids. Looked up from germline, CDR1 is LNHDA and CDR2 is SQIVND (reference sequence). In nucleotides, the CDR3 is TGTGCCAGTAGTCCCCACCCCACAGGTCAAGACACTGAAGCTTTCTTT. It yields the protein CASSPHPTGQDTEAFF.

The V and J genes are TRBV11-1 and TRBJ2-5; perhaps TRBD2 as D (5 bases). Germline CDR1 SGHAT, CDR2 FQDESV (reference sequence). Deletions cut 6 bases from V and 1 base from J, with 9 bases between. CDR3 length: 13 amino acids. The chain's CDR3 is CASSQAGQETQYF. CDR3 in DNA: TGTGCCAGCAGTCAGGCGGGCCAAGAGACCCAGTACTTC.

This clone was observed once. The DNA for the CDR3 is TGTGCCAGCAGCTTGGCTTGGACTAGCGGGAGGTTTACCTACGAGCAGTACTTC. Translation gives CASSLAWTSGRFTYEQYF. V usage is TRBV5-5 and J usage is TRBJ2-7, with TRBD2 identical over 14 bases. CDR1 and CDR2 (germline): SGHKS, YYEKEE (reference sequence). This CDR3 has 18 residues. Trimming took 0 bases from V and 2 from J; bases not matched to a gene: 7.

The chain employs TRBV7-9 and TRBJ2-1; tentatively, D is TRBD2 (6 bases). The CDR3 length is 15 residues. V was trimmed by 5 bases and J by 4 bases, leaving 15 bases between them. The germline gives CDR1 SEHNR, CDR2 FQNEAQ (reference sequence). CDR3 DNA sequence: TGTGCCAGCAGCCCAATCGGGAGTACGTACAATGAGCAGTTCTTC. Translation: CASSPIGSTYNEQFF.

V gene TRBV5-1 combines with J gene TRBJ1-2, with TRBD1 matching 7 bases. Per germline, CDR1 SGHRS and CDR2 YFSETQ. This CDR3 contains 13 residues. Unmatched junction bases numbered 8, after V lost 5 bases and J lost 7 bases. CDR3 in DNA: TGCGCCAGCAGGGAACAGGGGAGTGGTGGCTACACCTTC. Translation: CASREQGSGGYTF.

The chain has TRBV7-9 and TRBJ2-3, with D unclear. Germline V gene data show CDR1 as SEHNR and CDR2 as FQNEAQ (reference sequence). Between the trimmed V and J ends, which lost 1 base and 0 bases, there was a span of 5 bases. This CDR3 has 14 amino acids. This CDR3 reads CASSLEASTDTQYF. CDR3 bases: TGTGCCAGCAGCTTAGAAGCCAGCACAGATACGCAGTATTTT.

The chain employs TRBV5-1 and TRBJ2-3, with D maybe TRBD1 (5 bases). This CDR3 region has 14 residues. The ends were cut back, 3 bases at V and 5 bases at J, with 13 bases in the middle. Germline V lookup: CDR1 SGHRS, CDR2 YFSETQ. The CDR3 reads CASSSRVREDTQYF. The CDR3 nucleotides read TGCGCCAGCAGCTCCAGGGTTAGGGAAGATACGCAGTATTTT.

There are a few counts of this clone. V usage is TRBV29-1 and J usage is TRBJ1-3; no clear D. The CDR3 is 13 residues long. Germline lookup yields CDR1 SQVTM and CDR2 ANQGSEA. With 2 bases removed from V and 3 bases from J, the gap between germline ends came to 8 bases. CDR3: CSVERQDGNTIYF. The DNA for the CDR3 is TGCAGCGTTGAAAGGCAGGATGGAAACACCATATATTTT.

The genes are TRBV4-1 and TRBJ2-3; D unclear. With 1 base removed from V and 0 bases from J, the gap between germline ends came to 5 bases. From germline, CDR1 is MGHRA and CDR2 YSYEKL. The length of the CDR3 is 14 residues. CDR3 in amino acids: CASSQGLSTDTQYF. CDR3 nucleotides: TGCGCCAGCAGCCAAGGGCTGAGCACAGATACGCAGTATTTT.